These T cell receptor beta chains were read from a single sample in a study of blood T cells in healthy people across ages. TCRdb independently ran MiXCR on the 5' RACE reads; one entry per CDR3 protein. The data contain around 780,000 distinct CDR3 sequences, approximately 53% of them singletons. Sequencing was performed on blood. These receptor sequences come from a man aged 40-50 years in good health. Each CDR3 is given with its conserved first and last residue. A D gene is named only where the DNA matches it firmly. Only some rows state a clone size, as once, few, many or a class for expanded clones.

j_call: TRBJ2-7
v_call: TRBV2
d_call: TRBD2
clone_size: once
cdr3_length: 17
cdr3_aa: CASSEVELAGGSYEQYF
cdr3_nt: TGTGCCAGCAGTGAAGTGGAACTAGCGGGAGGATCCTACGAGCAGTACTTC

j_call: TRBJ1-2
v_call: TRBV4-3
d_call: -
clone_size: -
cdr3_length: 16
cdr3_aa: CAGSQEPRAADYGYTF
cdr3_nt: TGCGCCGGCAGCCAAGAACCGCGGGCAGCCGACTATGGCTACACCTTC

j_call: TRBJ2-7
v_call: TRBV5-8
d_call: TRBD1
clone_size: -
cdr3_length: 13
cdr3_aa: CASSSATGGREYF
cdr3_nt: TGTGCCAGCAGCTCCGCTACAGGGGGCAGGGAGTACTTC

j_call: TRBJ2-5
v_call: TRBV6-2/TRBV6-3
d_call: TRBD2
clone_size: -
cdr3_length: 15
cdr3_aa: CASSRLAGEGETQYF
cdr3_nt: TGTGCCAGCAGTCGACTAGCGGGAGAGGGAGAGACCCAGTACTTC

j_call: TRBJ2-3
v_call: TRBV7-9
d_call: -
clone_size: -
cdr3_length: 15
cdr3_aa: CASSPERTFTDTQYF
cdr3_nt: TGTGCCAGCAGCCCGGAACGAACTTTCACAGATACGCAGTATTTT

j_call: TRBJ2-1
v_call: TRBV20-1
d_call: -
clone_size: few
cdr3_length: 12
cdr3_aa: CSASREDNEQFF
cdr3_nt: TGCAGTGCTAGCCGAGAGGACAATGAGCAGTTCTTC

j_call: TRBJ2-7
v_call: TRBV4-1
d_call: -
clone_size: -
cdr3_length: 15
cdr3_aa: CASSQDTGARNEQYF
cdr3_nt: TGCGCCAGCAGCCAAGATACGGGAGCGAGGAATGAGCAGTACTTC

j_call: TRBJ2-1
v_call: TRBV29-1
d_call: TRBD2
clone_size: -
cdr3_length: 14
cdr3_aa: CSVEAVAGVDEQFF
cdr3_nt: TGCAGCGTTGAGGCAGTAGCGGGAGTAGATGAGCAGTTCTTC

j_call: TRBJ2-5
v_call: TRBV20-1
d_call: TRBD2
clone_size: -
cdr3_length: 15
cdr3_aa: CSARDQTSGLETQYF
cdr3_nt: TGCAGTGCTAGAGATCAGACTAGCGGCCTAGAGACCCAGTACTTC

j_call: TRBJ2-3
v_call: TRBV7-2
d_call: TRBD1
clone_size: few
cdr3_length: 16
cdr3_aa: CASIRKETGSADTQYF
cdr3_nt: TGTGCCAGCATCAGAAAGGAGACAGGGAGCGCAGATACGCAGTATTTT

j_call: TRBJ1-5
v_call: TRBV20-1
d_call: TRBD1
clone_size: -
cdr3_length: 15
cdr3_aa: CSATQGASSNQPQHF
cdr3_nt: TGCAGTGCTACCCAGGGGGCATCGAGCAATCAGCCCCAGCATTTT

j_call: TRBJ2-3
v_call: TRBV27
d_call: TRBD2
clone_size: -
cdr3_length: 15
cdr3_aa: CASSPGTSGVSTQYF
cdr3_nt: TGTGCCAGCAGCCCCGGGACTAGCGGGGTGTCTACGCAGTATTTT

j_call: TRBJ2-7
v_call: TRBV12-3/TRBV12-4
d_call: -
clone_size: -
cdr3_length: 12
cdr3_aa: CASRPEGDEQYF
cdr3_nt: TGTGCCAGCAGACCCGAGGGGGACGAGCAGTACTTC

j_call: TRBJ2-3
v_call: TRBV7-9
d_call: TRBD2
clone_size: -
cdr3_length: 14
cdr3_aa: CASSPGLDTDTQYF
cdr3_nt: TGTGCCAGCAGCCCGGGACTAGACACAGATACGCAGTATTTT

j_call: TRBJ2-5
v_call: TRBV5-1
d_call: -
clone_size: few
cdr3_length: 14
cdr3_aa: CASSLPQGEETQYF
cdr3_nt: TGCGCCAGCAGCTTGCCACAGGGCGAAGAGACCCAGTACTTC

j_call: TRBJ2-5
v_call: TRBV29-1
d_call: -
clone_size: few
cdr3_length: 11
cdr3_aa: CSVDFRETQYF
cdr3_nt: TGCAGCGTTGATTTCAGGGAGACCCAGTACTTC

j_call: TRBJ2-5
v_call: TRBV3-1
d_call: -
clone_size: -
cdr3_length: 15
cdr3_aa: CASSQDPAERETQYF
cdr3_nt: TGTGCCAGCAGCCAAGACCCCGCGGAGAGGGAGACCCAGTACTTC

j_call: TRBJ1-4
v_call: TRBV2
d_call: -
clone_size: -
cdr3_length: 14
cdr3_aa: CASSLRVLNEKLFF
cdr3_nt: TGTGCCAGCAGTCTCCGGGTCCTAAATGAAAAACTGTTTTTT